This is a list of T cell receptor beta chains from one sample in a study of T cells after yellow fever vaccination. MiXCR, run by TCRdb on the 5' RACE reads, gives a single entry per CDR3 protein. The sample lists tens of thousands of distinct CDR3 sequences; about 7.3% were seen once. Sequencing used CD8+ T cells sorted from PBMCs, obtained 9 to 10 days after the first yellow fever vaccination. The source of these receptors is a man between 18 and 35 years old who received the YFV17D yellow fever vaccine. The CDR3 runs from the conserved cysteine through the conserved F or W. The D gene is left open where the match is weak. Only some rows state a clone size, as once, few, many or a class for expanded clones.

d_call,j_call,v_call,clone_size,cdr3_nt,cdr3_aa
.,TRBJ2-5,TRBV7-8,.,TGTGCCAGCAGCACCTGGGTAGAGACCCAGTACTTC,CASSTWVETQYF
.,TRBJ1-2,TRBV4-1,many,TGCGCCAGCAGCCAAGCTGCGGGAATCTACTATGGCTACACCTTC,CASSQAAGIYYGYTF
.,TRBJ2-1,TRBV9,many,TGTGCCAGCAGCGTAGAGCGGGAGCAGTTCTTC,CASSVEREQFF
.,TRBJ1-6,TRBV5-5,once,TGTGCCAGCAGCCTGGAGGGGAATTCACCCCTCCACTTT,CASSLEGNSPLHF
.,TRBJ1-2,TRBV7-6,.,TGTGCCAGCAGCTTAGCGCCACAGGGAATCTATGGCTACACCTTC,CASSLAPQGIYGYTF
.,TRBJ1-3,TRBV12-3/TRBV12-4,many,TGTGCCAGCAGGTGGAACACCATATATTTT,CASRWNTIYF
.,TRBJ2-1,TRBV7-2,few,TGTGCCAGCAGCCCGTTGGACAGAGACCGCAATGAGCAGTTCTTC,CASSPLDRDRNEQFF
.,TRBJ1-6,TRBV9,many,TGTGCCAGCAGCGTAGCGTACAGGGAGACTTCACCCCTCCACTTT,CASSVAYRETSPLHF
.,TRBJ1-3,TRBV11-1,.,TGTGCCAGCAGCTTGGGTCCCTCCCGCTCTGCCATGGGACCTGGAAACACCATATATTTT,CASSLGPSRSAMGPGNTIYF
TRBD2,TRBJ2-2,TRBV2,.,TGTGCCAGCAGTGAACCCCAGACTAGCCGCAAATCGAACACCGGGGAGCTGTTTTTT,CASSEPQTSRKSNTGELFF
.,TRBJ1-1,TRBV11-1,.,TGTGCCAGCAGCTTAAGTTCGTCCACGAACACTGAAGCTTTCTTT,CASSLSSSTNTEAFF
.,TRBJ2-1,TRBV6-4,many,TGTGCCAGCAGTGTCGGGGATTACAATGAGCAGTTCTTC,CASSVGDYNEQFF
.,TRBJ2-7,TRBV27,.,TGTGCCAGCAGTTTATCTGGGGGCGCGGTGGAGCAGTACTTC,CASSLSGGAVEQYF
.,TRBJ2-1,TRBV12-3/TRBV12-4,many,TGTGCCAGCAGCCCGAACACCGTTGAGCAGTTCTTC,CASSPNTVEQFF
.,TRBJ1-2,TRBV29-1,many,TGCAGCGTTGAAGGTCTCAGGGCTGGCTACACCTTC,CSVEGLRAGYTF
.,TRBJ1-2,TRBV7-9,few,TGTGCCAGCAGCTGGACGGGGCTTTATGGCTACACCTTC,CASSWTGLYGYTF
.,TRBJ2-1,TRBV6-2/TRBV6-3,.,TGTGCCAGCAGTCAAAGCGTTATGAAGGGGAGTCATGAGCAGTTCTTC,CASSQSVMKGSHEQFF
.,TRBJ2-1,TRBV4-2,few,TGTGCCAGCAGCCAAGATCTCCCCAGGGTAGGAGGCGATGAGCAGTTCTTC,CASSQDLPRVGGDEQFF
TRBD1,TRBJ1-2,TRBV7-9,many,TGTGCCAGCAGCCCCTCCGTTACAGGACAGGGTGTGCATGGCTACACCTTC,CASSPSVTGQGVHGYTF
.,TRBJ2-5,TRBV6-5,many,TGTGCCAGCAGGATTCTGGAGACCCAGTACTTC,CASRILETQYF
TRBD2,TRBJ2-7,TRBV9,few,TGTGCCAGCAGCGTGGGGGGGTCCCCCTACGAGCAGTACTTC,CASSVGGSPYEQYF
.,TRBJ2-1,TRBV7-3,many,TGTGCCAGCAGCTCTGGAGCCAATGAGCAGTTCTTC,CASSSGANEQFF
.,TRBJ2-2,TRBV4-3,few,TGCGCCAGCAGCCCAGGGCAGGGGACCACCGGGGAGCTGTTTTTT,CASSPGQGTTGELFF
.,TRBJ2-6,TRBV9,many,TGTGCCAGCAGCCCGGGCTGGACTGGGGCCAACGTCCTGACTTTC,CASSPGWTGANVLTF
.,TRBJ2-5,TRBV6-1,.,TGTGCCAACAGCGCCATGACCGGGTACCAAGAGACCCAGTACTTC,CANSAMTGYQETQYF
.,TRBJ2-1,TRBV21-1,.,TGTGCCTCAGATGCGGGGGGCGACCGGAAGGTAAACAACAATGAGCAGTTCTTC,CASDAGGDRKVNNNEQFF
TRBD2,TRBJ2-6,TRBV12-3/TRBV12-4,many,TGTGCCAGCAGTTTAGCGCTAAACCTAGCGGGGACCTCTGGGGCCAACGTCCTGACTTTC,CASSLALNLAGTSGANVLTF
TRBD2,TRBJ2-5,TRBV5-8,.,TGTGCCAGCAGTCTCCTCGCTAGCGGGCACTTCCAAGAGACCCAGTACTTC,CASSLLASGHFQETQYF
TRBD2,TRBJ2-1,TRBV9,few,TGTGCCAGCAGCGTCCGAGCGGGGGGCGGATACAATGAGCAGTTCTTC,CASSVRAGGGYNEQFF
TRBD1,TRBJ2-1,TRBV6-4,many,TGTGCCACGAGACAGGGGATAGGCTCCTACAATGAGCAGTTCTTC,CATRQGIGSYNEQFF
TRBD1,TRBJ2-7,TRBV7-9,many,TGTGCCAGCAGCTTAGAGGACAGGGACTACGAGCAGTACTTC,CASSLEDRDYEQYF
.,TRBJ2-1,TRBV7-8,few,TGTGCCAGCAGCCCCGGGTCGGCTGGGACCTACAATGAGCAGTTCTTC,CASSPGSAGTYNEQFF
.,TRBJ1-2,TRBV4-1,few,TGCGCCAGCAGCCAGGTTTGGCCTACCGCGAGGGGCTATGGCTACACCTTC,CASSQVWPTARGYGYTF
.,TRBJ1-1,TRBV10-2,few,TGCGCCAGCAGTACTCGGGGGAGGGCAGAGGCTTTCTTT,CASSTRGRAEAFF